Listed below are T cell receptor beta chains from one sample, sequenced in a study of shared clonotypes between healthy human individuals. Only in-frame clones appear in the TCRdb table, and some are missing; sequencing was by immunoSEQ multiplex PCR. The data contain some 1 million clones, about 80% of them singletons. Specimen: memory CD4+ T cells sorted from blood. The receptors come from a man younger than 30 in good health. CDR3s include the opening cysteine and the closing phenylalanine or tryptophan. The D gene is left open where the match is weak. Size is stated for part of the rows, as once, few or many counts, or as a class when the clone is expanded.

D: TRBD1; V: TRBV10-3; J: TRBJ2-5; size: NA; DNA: TGTGCCATCGGGACAGGGCGAGAGACCCAGTACTTC; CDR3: CAIGTGRETQYF
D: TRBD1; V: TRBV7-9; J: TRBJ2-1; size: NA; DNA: TGTGCCAGCAGCTCCCGTAGGGACAGCTCCTACAATGAGCAGTTCTTC; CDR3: CASSSRRDSSYNEQFF
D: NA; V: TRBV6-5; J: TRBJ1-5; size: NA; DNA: TGTGCCAGCAGTTGGGGTTACAATCAGCCCCAGCATTTT; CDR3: CASSWGYNQPQHF
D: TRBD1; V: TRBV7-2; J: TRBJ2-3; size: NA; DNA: TGTGCCAGCAGTTTGACAGGGCGTAAAGTAACAGATACGCAGTATTTT; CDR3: CASSLTGRKVTDTQYF
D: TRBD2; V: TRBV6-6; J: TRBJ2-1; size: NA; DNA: TGTGCCAGCAGAATAGCGGGGGGAGGCAATGAGCAGTTCTTC; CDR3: CASRIAGGGNEQFF
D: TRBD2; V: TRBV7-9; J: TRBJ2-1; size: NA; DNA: TGTGCCAGCAGCTTAGGTGTGACTAGCGGCTACAATGAGCAGTTCTTC; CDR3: CASSLGVTSGYNEQFF
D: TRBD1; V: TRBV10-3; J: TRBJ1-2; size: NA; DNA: TGTGCCATCGATCCAGGGGGCGGCTATGGCTACACCTTC; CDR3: CAIDPGGGYGYTF
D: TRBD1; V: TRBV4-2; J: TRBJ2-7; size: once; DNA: TGTGCCAGCAGCCAAGTAGCCGGACAGGCCTCCTACGAGCAGTACTTC; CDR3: CASSQVAGQASYEQYF
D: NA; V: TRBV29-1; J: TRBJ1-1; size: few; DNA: TGCAGCGTTGCGATATTCACTGAAGCTTTCTTT; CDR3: CSVAIFTEAFF
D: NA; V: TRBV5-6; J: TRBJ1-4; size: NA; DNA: TGTGCCAGCAGCTTGGGGGGGCTAGATGAAAAACTGTTTTTT; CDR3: CASSLGGLDEKLFF
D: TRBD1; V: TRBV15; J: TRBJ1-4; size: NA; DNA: TGTGCCACCAGCAGAGACCTTGGACAGGGGCCCAACTTCGGTGAAAAACTGTTTTTT; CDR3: CATSRDLGQGPNFGEKLFF
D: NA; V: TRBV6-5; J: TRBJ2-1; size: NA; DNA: TGTGCCAGCAATTCCCGGTACTACAATGAGCAGTTCTTC; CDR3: CASNSRYYNEQFF
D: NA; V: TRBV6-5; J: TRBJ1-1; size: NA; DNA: TGTGCCAGCAGAGAACGGGCGGCCATCCCTGCTTTCTTT; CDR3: CASRERAAIPAFF
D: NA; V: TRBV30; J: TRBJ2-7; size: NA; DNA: TGTGCCTGGAGTGCTAAACAGGGAGGCGAGCAGTACTTC; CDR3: CAWSAKQGGEQYF
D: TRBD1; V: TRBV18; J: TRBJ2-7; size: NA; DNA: TGTGCCAGCTCCTGGGGACAGGGAAGTTCTTTAGGCGAGCAGTACTTC; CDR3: CASSWGQGSSLGEQYF
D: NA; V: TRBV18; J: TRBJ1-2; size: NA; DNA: TGTGCCAGCTCACCGACTGATAACTATGGCTACACCTTC; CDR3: CASSPTDNYGYTF
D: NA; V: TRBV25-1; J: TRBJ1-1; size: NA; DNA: TGTGCCAGCAGTGACAGGGCCCTCACTGAAGCTTTCTTT; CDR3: CASSDRALTEAFF
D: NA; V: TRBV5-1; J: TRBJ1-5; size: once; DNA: TGCGCCAGCAGCTCCGGACCCTTAGGTCAGCCCCAGCATTTT; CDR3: CASSSGPLGQPQHF
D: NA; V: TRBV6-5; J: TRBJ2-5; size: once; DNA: TGTGCCACCTCAGCCGCGCAGGAGACCCAGTACTTC; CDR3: CATSAAQETQYF
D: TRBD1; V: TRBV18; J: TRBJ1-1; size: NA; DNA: TGTGCCAGCTCAGCAGACAGGGAAACTTTCTTT; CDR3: CASSADRETFF
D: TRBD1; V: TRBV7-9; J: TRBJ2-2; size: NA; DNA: TGTGCCAGCAGCCCATGGACAGGGCGGGCCGGGGAGCTGTTTTTT; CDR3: CASSPWTGRAGELFF
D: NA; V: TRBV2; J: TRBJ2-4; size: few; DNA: TGTGCCAGCGGGACATTTGGGGACATTCAGTACTTC; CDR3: CASGTFGDIQYF
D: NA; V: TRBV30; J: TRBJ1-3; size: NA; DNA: TGTGCCTGTCAACTCTTCTCTGGAAACACCATATATTTT; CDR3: CACQLFSGNTIYF
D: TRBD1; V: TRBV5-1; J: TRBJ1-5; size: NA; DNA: TGCGCCAGCAGCGCAGGGGGCCTTAATCAGCCCCAGCATTTT; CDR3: CASSAGGLNQPQHF
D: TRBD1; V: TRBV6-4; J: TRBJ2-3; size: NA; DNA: TGTGCCAGCAGGGGACAGACCACAGATACGCAGTATTTT; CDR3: CASRGQTTDTQYF
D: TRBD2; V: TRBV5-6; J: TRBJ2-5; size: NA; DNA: TGTGCCAGCAGCACCTCTAGCGGACGGTTGACCCAGTACTTC; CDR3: CASSTSSGRLTQYF
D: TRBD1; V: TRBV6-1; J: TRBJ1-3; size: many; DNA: TGTGCCAGCAGTGCCGGGACAGGGGCCTCTGGAAACACCATATATTTT; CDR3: CASSAGTGASGNTIYF
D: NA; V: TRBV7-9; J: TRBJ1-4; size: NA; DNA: TGTGCCAGCAGCTTAGATGGTGGGGAAAAACTGTTTTTT; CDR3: CASSLDGGEKLFF
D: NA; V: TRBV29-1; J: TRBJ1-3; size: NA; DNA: TGCAGCGTTGAGGACGGAAACACCATATATTTT; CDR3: CSVEDGNTIYF
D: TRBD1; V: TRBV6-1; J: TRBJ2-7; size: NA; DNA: TGTGCCAGCAGTGTTTCCGGGACAGGGAATTACGAGCAGTACTTC; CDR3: CASSVSGTGNYEQYF
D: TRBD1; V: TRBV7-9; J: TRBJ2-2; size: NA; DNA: TGTGCCAGCAGCTTTAGGACAGGGTCGACCACCGGGGAGCTGTTTTTT; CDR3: CASSFRTGSTTGELFF
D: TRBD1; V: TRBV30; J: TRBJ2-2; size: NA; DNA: TGTGCCTGGACAGGACAGGGGGCTGGTACCGGGGAGCTGTTTTTT; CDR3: CAWTGQGAGTGELFF
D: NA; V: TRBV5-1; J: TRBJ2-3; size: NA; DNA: TGCGCCAGCAGCGCTTCGGGACGCGGCGCAGATACGCAGTATTTT; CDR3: CASSASGRGADTQYF
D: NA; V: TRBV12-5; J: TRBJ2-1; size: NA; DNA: TGTGCTAGTGGTTTGGGATGGAATGAGCAGTTCTTC; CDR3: CASGLGWNEQFF
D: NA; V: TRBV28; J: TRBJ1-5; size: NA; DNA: TGTGCCAGCAGTTTAAATTTGCAGGGAAGGGGCAATCAGCCCCAGCATTTT; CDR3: CASSLNLQGRGNQPQHF
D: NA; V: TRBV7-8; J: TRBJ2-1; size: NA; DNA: TGTGCCAGCAGCTTAGTACAGCTTTACAATGAGCAGTTCTTC; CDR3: CASSLVQLYNEQFF
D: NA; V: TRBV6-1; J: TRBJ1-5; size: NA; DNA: TGTGCCAGCAGTGATTGGGGCCAGCAGGGTCAGCCCCAGCATTTT; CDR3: CASSDWGQQGQPQHF
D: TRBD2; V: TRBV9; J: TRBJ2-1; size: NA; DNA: TGTGCCAGCAGCCCTGTTGGCGGGAGCCTCGAGCAGTTCTTC; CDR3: CASSPVGGSLEQFF
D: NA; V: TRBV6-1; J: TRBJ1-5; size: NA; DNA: TGTGCCAGCAGCGCAGACAGTTATAGCAATCAGCCCCAGCATTTT; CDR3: CASSADSYSNQPQHF
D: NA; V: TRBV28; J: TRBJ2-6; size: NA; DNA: TGTGCCAGCACCCCCCGGGCAGGATACTCTGGGGCCAACGTCCTGACTTTC; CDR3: CASTPRAGYSGANVLTF
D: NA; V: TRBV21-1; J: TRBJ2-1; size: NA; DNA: TGTGCCAGCTCCCCAATAGGACCGTACAATGAGCAGTTCTTC; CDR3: CASSPIGPYNEQFF
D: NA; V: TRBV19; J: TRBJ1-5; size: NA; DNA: TGTGCCAGTAGTACTCGACAAGCGGGACAGCCCCAGCATTTT; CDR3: CASSTRQAGQPQHF
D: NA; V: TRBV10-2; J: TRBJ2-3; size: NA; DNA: TGCGCCAGCAGTCTCGGGGGCGTTAGCTCAGATACGCAGTATTTT; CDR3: CASSLGGVSSDTQYF
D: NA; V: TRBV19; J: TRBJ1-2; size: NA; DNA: TGTGCCAGCCGGGCTTTGGGTGCAGCTGCTAACTATGGCTACACCTTC; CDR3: CASRALGAAANYGYTF
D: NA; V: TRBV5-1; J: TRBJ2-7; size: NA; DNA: TGCGCCAGCAGCTTGCTCAGCCGCGAGGAGCAGTACTTC; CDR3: CASSLLSREEQYF
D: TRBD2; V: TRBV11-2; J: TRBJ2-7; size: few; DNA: TGTGCCAGCAGCTTACAATCCAGCGGGGGGGCCTACGAGCAGTACTTC; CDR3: CASSLQSSGGAYEQYF
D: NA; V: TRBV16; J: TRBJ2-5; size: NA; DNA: TGTGCCAGCAGCCAAACTACAGCCCCCCAAGAGACCCAGTACTTC; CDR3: CASSQTTAPQETQYF
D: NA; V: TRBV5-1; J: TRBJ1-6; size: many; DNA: TGCGCCAGCAGCTTCACAGGTCAGACAAGGTCCTATAATTCACCCCTCCACTTT; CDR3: CASSFTGQTRSYNSPLHF
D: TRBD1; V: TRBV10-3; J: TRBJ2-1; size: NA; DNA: TGTGCCATCAGTGAACGGGACAGTAGAGAAAATGAGCAGTTCTTC; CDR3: CAISERDSRENEQFF
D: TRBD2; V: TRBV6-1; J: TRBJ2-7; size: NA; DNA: TGTGCCAGCAGTGGAGGGACTAGCGGGAGCCGCTCCTACGAGCAGTACTTC; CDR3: CASSGGTSGSRSYEQYF
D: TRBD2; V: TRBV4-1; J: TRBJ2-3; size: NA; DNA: TGCGCCAGCAGCGCTCTAGCGGGGGGATTCGATACGCAGTATTTT; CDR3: CASSALAGGFDTQYF
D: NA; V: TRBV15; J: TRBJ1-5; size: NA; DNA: TGTGCCACCAGCAGTCCCCCGGGGAAACCGATTTCGGGGCAGCCCCAGCATTTT; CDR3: CATSSPPGKPISGQPQHF